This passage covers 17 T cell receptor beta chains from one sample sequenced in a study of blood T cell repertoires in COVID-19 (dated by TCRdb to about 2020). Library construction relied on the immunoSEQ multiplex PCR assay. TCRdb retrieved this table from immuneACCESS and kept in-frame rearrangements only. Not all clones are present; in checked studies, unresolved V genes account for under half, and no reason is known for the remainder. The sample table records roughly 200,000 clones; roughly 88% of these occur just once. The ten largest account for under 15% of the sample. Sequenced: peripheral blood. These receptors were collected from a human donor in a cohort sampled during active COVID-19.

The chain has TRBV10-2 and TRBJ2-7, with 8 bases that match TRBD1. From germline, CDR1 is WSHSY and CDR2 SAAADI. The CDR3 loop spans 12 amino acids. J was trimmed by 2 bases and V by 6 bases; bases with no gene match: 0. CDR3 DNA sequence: TGCGCCAGCAGGGGACAGGCCTACGAGCAGTACTTC. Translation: CASRGQAYEQYF.

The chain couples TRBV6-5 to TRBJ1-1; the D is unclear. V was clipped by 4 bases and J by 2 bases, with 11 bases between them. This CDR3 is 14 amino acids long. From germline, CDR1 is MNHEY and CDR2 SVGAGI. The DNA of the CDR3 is TGTGCCAGCAGTTTCGGACGGGGAAACACTGAAGCTTTCTTT. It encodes CASSFGRGNTEAFF.

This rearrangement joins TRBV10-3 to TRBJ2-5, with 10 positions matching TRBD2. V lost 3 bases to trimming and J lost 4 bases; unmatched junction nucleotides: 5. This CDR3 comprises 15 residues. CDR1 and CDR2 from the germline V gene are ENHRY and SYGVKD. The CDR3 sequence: CAISDLAGVGETQYF. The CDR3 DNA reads TGTGCCATCAGTGATCTAGCGGGAGTAGGAGAGACCCAGTACTTC.

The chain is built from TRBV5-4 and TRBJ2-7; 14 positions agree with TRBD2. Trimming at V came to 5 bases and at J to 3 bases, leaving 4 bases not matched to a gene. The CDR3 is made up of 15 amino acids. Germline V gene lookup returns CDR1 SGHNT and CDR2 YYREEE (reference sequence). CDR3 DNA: TGTGCCAGCAGATCGGGACTAGCGGGAGTCTACGAGCAGTACTTC. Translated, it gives CASRSGLAGVYEQYF. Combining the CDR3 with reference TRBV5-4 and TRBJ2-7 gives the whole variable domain ETGVTQSPTHLIKTRGQQVTLRCSSQSGHNTVSWYQQALGQGPQFIFQYYREEENGRGNFPPRFSGLQFPNYSSELNVNALELDDSALYLCASRSGLAGVYEQYFGPGTRLTVT.

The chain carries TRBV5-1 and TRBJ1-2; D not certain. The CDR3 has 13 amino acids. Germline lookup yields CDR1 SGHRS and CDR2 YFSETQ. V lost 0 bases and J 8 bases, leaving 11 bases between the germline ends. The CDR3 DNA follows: TGCGCCAGCAGCTTGGACAACCAGATAGGCTACACCTTC. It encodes CASSLDNQIGYTF. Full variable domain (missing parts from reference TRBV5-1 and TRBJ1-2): KAGVTQTPRYLIKTRGQQVTLSCSPISGHRSVSWYQQTPGQGLQFLFEYFSETQRNKGNFPGRFSGRQFSNSRSEMNVSTLELGDSALYLCASSLDNQIGYTFGSGTRLTVV.

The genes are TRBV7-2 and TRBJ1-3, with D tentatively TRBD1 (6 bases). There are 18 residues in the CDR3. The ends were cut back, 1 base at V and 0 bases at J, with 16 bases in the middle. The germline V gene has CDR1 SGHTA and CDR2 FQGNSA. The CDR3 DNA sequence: TGTGCCAGCAGCTTAGGAGGGGGACGGATTTCCTCTGGAAACACCATATATTTT. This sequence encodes CASSLGGGRISSGNTIYF. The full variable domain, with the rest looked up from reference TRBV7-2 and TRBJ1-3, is GAGVSQSPSNKVTEKGKDVELRCDPISGHTALYWYRQSLGQGLEFLIYFQGNSAPDKSGLPSDRFSAERTGGSVSTLTIQRTQQEDSAVYLCASSLGGGRISSGNTIYFGEGSWLTVV.

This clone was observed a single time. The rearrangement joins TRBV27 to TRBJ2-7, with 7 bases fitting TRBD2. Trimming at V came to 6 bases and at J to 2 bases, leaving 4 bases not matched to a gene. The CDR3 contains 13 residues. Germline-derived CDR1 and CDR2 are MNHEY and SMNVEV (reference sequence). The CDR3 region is CASRAGAAYEQYF. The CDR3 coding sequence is TGTGCCAGCAGGGCGGGAGCGGCCTACGAGCAGTACTTC.

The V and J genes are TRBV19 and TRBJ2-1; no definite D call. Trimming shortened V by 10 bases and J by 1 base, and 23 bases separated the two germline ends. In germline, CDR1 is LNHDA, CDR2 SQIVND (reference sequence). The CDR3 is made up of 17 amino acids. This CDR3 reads CATRPAGTGWSYNEQFF. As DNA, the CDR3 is TGTGCCACCAGACCCGCAGGTACTGGTTGGTCCTACAATGAGCAGTTCTTC.

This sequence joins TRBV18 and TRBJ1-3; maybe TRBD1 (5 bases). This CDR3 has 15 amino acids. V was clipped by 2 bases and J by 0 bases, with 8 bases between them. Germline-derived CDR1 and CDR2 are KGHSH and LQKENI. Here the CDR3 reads CASSPVDSSGNTIYF. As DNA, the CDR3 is TGTGCCAGCTCACCAGTTGACAGCTCTGGAAACACCATATATTTT.

The CDR3 DNA reads TGTGCCAGCAGCTTAGTAGCCAGATACACCGGGGAGCTGTTTTTT. It is translated as CASSLVARYTGELFF. V and J are TRBV11-2 and TRBJ2-2; D gene uncertain. This CDR3 has 15 residues. CDR1 and CDR2 (germline): SGHAT, FQNNGV. The V gene lost 1 base and the J gene lost 3 bases, with 9 bases spanning the gap.

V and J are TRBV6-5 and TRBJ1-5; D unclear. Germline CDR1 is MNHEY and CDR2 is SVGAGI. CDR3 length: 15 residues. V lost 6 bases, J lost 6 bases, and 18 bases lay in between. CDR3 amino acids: CASSPGRVNSQPQHF. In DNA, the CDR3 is TGTGCCAGCAGCCCGGGGAGGGTGAATAGTCAGCCCCAGCATTTT.

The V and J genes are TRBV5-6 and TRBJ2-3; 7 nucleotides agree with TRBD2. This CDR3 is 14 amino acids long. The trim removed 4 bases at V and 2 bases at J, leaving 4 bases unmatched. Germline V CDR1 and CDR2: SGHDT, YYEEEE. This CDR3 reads CASSHGTNTDTQYF. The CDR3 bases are TGTGCCAGCAGCCATGGGACTAACACAGATACGCAGTATTTT.

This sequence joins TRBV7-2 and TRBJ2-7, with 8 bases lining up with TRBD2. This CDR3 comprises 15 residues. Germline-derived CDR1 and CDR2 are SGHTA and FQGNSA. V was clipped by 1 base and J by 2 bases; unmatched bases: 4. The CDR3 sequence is CASSLGGAGAYEQYF. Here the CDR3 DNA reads TGTGCCAGCAGCTTAGGTGGAGCGGGAGCCTACGAGCAGTACTTC.

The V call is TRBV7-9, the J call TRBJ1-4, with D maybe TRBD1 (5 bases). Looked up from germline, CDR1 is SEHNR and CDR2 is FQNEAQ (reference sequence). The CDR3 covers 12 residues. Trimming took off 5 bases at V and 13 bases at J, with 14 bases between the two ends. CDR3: CASSPSQGRLFF. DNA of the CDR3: TGTGCCAGCAGCCCTTCCCAGGGAAGACTGTTTTTT.

Here the CDR3 reads CAWGPREQYF. DNA of the CDR3: TGTGCCTGGGGTCCGAGGGAGCAGTACTTC. The chain uses TRBV30 and TRBJ2-7; D unresolved. CDR3 length: 10 residues. CDR1 and CDR2 from the germline V gene are GTSNPN and SVGIG (reference sequence). V dropped 5 bases and J dropped 7 bases, with 9 bases sitting between them.

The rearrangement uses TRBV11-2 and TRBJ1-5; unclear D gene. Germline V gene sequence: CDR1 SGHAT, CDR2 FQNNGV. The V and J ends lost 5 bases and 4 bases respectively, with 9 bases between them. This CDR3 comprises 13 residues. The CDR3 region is CASSPNLNQPQHF. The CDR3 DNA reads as TGTGCCAGCAGCCCTAACCTTAATCAGCCCCAGCATTTT.

Written as DNA, the CDR3 is TGTGCCAGCAGATCAGGATTTTCCAGCTCTGGAAACACCATATATTTT. Protein: CASRSGFSSSGNTIYF. This sequence joins TRBV2 and TRBJ1-3; D remains ambiguous. The CDR3 has 16 residues. Trimming shortened V by 6 bases and J by 0 bases, and 15 bases separated the two germline ends. Germline-derived CDR1 and CDR2 are SNHLY and FYNNEI.